This section outlines one T cell receptor (beta chain) sequence together with its context. The antigen remains undetermined. MiXCR, run by TCRdb on the reads, gives a single entry per CDR3 protein. The sample contains fewer than 950,000 distinct CDR3 sequences, 30% to 35% of which appear only once. This record belongs to a study of T cell repertoires in cytomegalovirus infection. The wider study: Well-studied HLA-B-restricted epitopes and recently identified HLA-C-restricted epitopes of CMV were both used in the study. Public TCR beta signature analysis indicated the presence of both CMV infection and matching HLA type.

Study-wide results and caveats: HLA-C-restricted, CMV-specific TCR beta clonotypes were dominant ex vivo.

The V end was cut by 3 bases, the J end by 4 bases, with 7 bases between. This CDR3 comprises 13 residues. CDR1 and CDR2 (germline): MRHNA, SNTAGT. The V and J genes are TRBV6-4 and TRBJ1-5; D gene ambiguous. The source is a human donor in good health (CMV status not recorded). Some clones in this sample may be carry-over from other donors' samples. The material was cultured CD8+ T cells from PBMCs, obtained from culture after CMV antigen stimulation. DNA of the CDR3: TGTGCCAGCAGTGAAGTTCAAAATCAGCCCCAGCATTTT. It translates to CASSEVQNQPQHF.